This TCR beta chain was sequenced in a study of T cell responses to AZD1222 COVID-19 vaccine (dated by TCRdb to 2020 to 2022). Describing the broader study: TCR sequencing was performed for about 250 trial participants, of whom around 210 were given two doses of AZD1222 and around 25 were given two doses of MenACWY control vaccine. Enrollment into the trials was organized by age into subgroups of 18-55, 56-69 and 70-plus years, and those subgroups contained about 150, 27 and 61 TCR-sequenced participants, respectively. Beyond this particular receptor, the publication reports: Only six or seven AZD1222 recipients were SARS-CoV-2 seropositive at baseline, limiting conclusions about previously exposed vaccinees. Participants were mostly white British and included more females than males, and it was suggested by the authors that clonal diversity may have been underestimated. After two AZD1222 doses, both the breadth and the depth of spike-specific TCRs were significantly higher than at day 0 and than in MenACWY recipients. The vaccine-associated CD4 TCRs covered the entire spike protein, and the dominant responses fell in regions 160-218 and 743-854. The 56-69-year group was small, and its depth increase did not reach significance, likely because of low power. No day 14 peak-response samples were available, so repertoires were characterized only after the peak T cell response. Reportedly, almost half of the unique spike-specific TCRs recognized epitopes lying outside the regions that are mutated in the B.1.351 and B.1.1.7 variants.

About this clone itself: No cognate antigen has been identified for it. One base away there is no much larger clone; base qualities are not given.

The CDR1 and CDR2 encoded by the germline V gene are SGHTA and FQGNSA. The CDR3 covers 14 residues, taking in both the cysteine and the phenylalanine. Only the CDR3 region is kept as DNA, spanning 42 bases read in frame from base 1. After removal of 1 base from V and 11 bases from J, the junction retains 6 bases not matched to a gene. The label giving this sample's time point can be read as: about 28 days (+/-7) after the second vaccine dose. Because spike-specific TCR depth and breadth did not differ between the two schedules, AZD1222 recipients who got a second dose at roughly 4 weeks were pooled with those who got a second dose at roughly 12 weeks. The vaccinee samples were drawn from two UK trials, COV001 and COV002, one of which was a single-blind randomized controlled phase 2/3 trial testing AZD1222 (ChAdOx1 nCoV-19) in healthy adults. For TCRbeta chain sequencing, PBMC samples from trial participants were taken at day 0 and at day 28 after the second dose.

The CDR3 regions of human TCRbeta chains were subjected to immunosequencing. Processing in the source paper ran as follows. TCRs in the repertoires were compared against a reference library of SARS-CoV-2-specific TCRs that had been generated with the MIRA antigen-specificity platform. Breadth was defined as the fraction of unique TCRs that were SARS-CoV-2-associated. Depth was defined as the fraction of total T cells that were SARS-CoV-2-associated. Each spike-specific TCR was assigned to its reactive spike region and to a CD4 or CD8 class using the MIRA data. Log10-transformed breadth and depth values were compared by one-way ANOVA with Sidak's multiple comparisons tests. Entries here come from immuneACCESS through TCRdb and include only in-frame sequences with V and J called. Some clones fail to appear in such tables; in the studies checked, an unresolved V gene covers under half of the shortfall, and the cause of the remainder is unknown. V, J and clone size derive from that table, while D and trimming were established from the DNA sequence. The sample yields roughly 160,000 clones; around nine tenths were counted once. The ten largest make up approximately 4.5% of the sample.

The TCR was taken from an adult who received the AZD1222 COVID-19 vaccine. The sample was peripheral blood, taken 28 days after the second AZD1222 dose. Recombination linked TRBV7-2 to TRBJ2-1; 9 bases in the junction line up with TRBD2. The CDR3 reads as follows: CASSLGGGDRKQFF. The DNA sequence is as follows: TGTGCCAGCAGCTTAGGCGGGGGGGACCGCAAGCAGTTCTTC.